Listed below are T cell receptor beta chains from one sample, sequenced in a study of T cell responses to AZD1222 COVID-19 vaccine. Produced via immunoSEQ multiplex PCR; TCRdb's table is partial and in-frame only. Of 200,000 to 250,000 clones detected, roughly 91% appear once; the ten largest clones hold 1%. Sequenced material: peripheral blood, taken on day 0 of MenACWY control vaccination. Receptor source: an adult in good health. The CDR3 runs from the conserved cysteine through the conserved F or W. Fields, in order: D gene, clone size, V gene, J gene, CDR3 DNA, CDR3 protein. The D gene is left open where the match is weak. Part of the rows lack a size; the others show once, few, many or a class for expanded clones.

NA	NA	TRBV7-9	TRBJ1-4	TGTGCCAGCAGCTATATACAGGAAGGAAAACTGTTTTTT	CASSYIQEGKLFF
TRBD1	NA	TRBV28	TRBJ2-5	TGTGCCAGCAGCCTTGACAGGGCAGACCTAGAGACCCAGTACTTC	CASSLDRADLETQYF
TRBD1	NA	TRBV3-1/TRBV3-2	TRBJ1-1	TGTGCCAGCAGCCTACTCCGGACAGGCACTGAAGCTTTCTTT	CASSLLRTGTEAFF
NA	NA	TRBV12-3/TRBV12-4	TRBJ2-1	TGTGCTATCTCTTACAAGGGGAATGAGCAGTTCTTC	CAISYKGNEQFF
NA	NA	TRBV6-5	TRBJ1-2	TGTGCCAGCAGCTCTCAGGGAAATTATGGCTACACCTTC	CASSSQGNYGYTF
TRBD2	once	TRBV7-3	TRBJ2-3	TGTGCCAGCAGCCGGGGACTAGCGGGGGCCGATACGCAGTATTTT	CASSRGLAGADTQYF
NA	NA	TRBV15	TRBJ1-1	TGTGCCACCAGCAGAGGCCTCAAACAGGGGAACACTGAAGCTTTCTTT	CATSRGLKQGNTEAFF
NA	once	TRBV6-5	TRBJ1-2	TGTGCCAGCAGGTCCTTGGGGGGAACTTATGGCTACACCTTC	CASRSLGGTYGYTF
TRBD1	NA	TRBV10-3	TRBJ1-5	TGTGCCATCAGGACAGGGGGCGAACAGCCCCAGCATTTT	CAIRTGGEQPQHF
NA	NA	TRBV10-1	TRBJ2-6	TGCGCCAGCAGTGAGTCGCATGGGGCTGGGGCCAACGTCCTGACTTTC	CASSESHGAGANVLTF
NA	once	TRBV2	TRBJ1-3	TGTGCCAGCAGTGAATTCTACGGAGGAAGCTCTGGAAACACCATATATTTT	CASSEFYGGSSGNTIYF
TRBD2	NA	TRBV6-5	TRBJ2-3	TGTGCCAGCACTCATAGCGGGGCAGGACCAGATACGCAGTATTTT	CASTHSGAGPDTQYF
NA	NA	TRBV18	TRBJ2-1	TGTGCCAGCTCACCCCAGGGAAATGAGCAGTTCTTC	CASSPQGNEQFF
NA	NA	TRBV23-1	TRBJ1-1	TGCGCCAGCCCGACACCAGACAAACTTGGAACTGAAGCTTTCTTT	CASPTPDKLGTEAFF
NA	NA	TRBV7-9	TRBJ1-2	TGTGCCAGCAGCTTAGCAGCGGGCCTCTCTGCGGGCTACACCTTC	CASSLAAGLSAGYTF
NA	NA	TRBV2	TRBJ1-5	TGTGCCAGCAGCGCGGACGGAGCGGGTTGGCAGCCCCAGCATTTT	CASSADGAGWQPQHF
NA	NA	TRBV7-9	TRBJ2-4	TGTGCCAGCAGCACCCCGGGACTAGCCAAAAACATTCAGTACTTC	CASSTPGLAKNIQYF
TRBD2	NA	TRBV14	TRBJ2-3	TGTGCCAGCAGCCAAGATAAACTAGCGGGGCCCCCAGATACGCAGTATTTT	CASSQDKLAGPPDTQYF
NA	NA	TRBV9	TRBJ2-3	TGTGCCAGCAGCGTAGACGGGACCCGCACAGATACGCAGTATTTT	CASSVDGTRTDTQYF
TRBD1	NA	TRBV19	TRBJ1-5	TGTGCCAGTAGTATAGGGGGAGGGGGCGAGGGTCAGCCCCAGCATTTT	CASSIGGGGEGQPQHF
NA	NA	TRBV5-4	TRBJ1-6	TGTGCCAGCAGCCTCGACAGATATTCACCCCTCCACTTT	CASSLDRYSPLHF
TRBD2	NA	TRBV2	TRBJ2-7	TGTGCCAGCATCACTAGCGGGAAGTCCTACGAGCAGTACTTC	CASITSGKSYEQYF
TRBD1	NA	TRBV7-9	TRBJ1-2	TGTGCCAGCAGCTTAGCGGGACAGTATGGCTACACCTTC	CASSLAGQYGYTF
TRBD2	NA	TRBV5-1	TRBJ2-2	TGCGCCAGCAGACTAGCGGGGGGCGAGGCCGGGGAGCTGTTTTTT	CASRLAGGEAGELFF
TRBD1	NA	TRBV12-3/TRBV12-4	TRBJ1-2	TGTGCCAGCGCTCCTCGAGACAGGGGAAATAATACCTTC	CASAPRDRGNNTF
NA	NA	TRBV6-5	TRBJ2-1	TGTGCCAGCGTGGCGGACAATGAGCAGTTCTTC	CASVADNEQFF
TRBD1	once	TRBV4-2	TRBJ2-2	TGTGCCAGCAGCCAAGTACAGACAGGGGACGGCGGGGAGCTGTTTTTT	CASSQVQTGDGGELFF
TRBD1	NA	TRBV5-4	TRBJ1-4	TGTGCCAGCAGCTTGGGGGGGACAGGGGGAAATGAAAAACTGTTTTTT	CASSLGGTGGNEKLFF
TRBD1	NA	TRBV7-9	TRBJ1-2	TGTGCCAGCAGCCCCGGACAGGCGGGATATGGCTACACCTTC	CASSPGQAGYGYTF
NA	NA	TRBV5-3	TRBJ1-2	TGTGCCAGAAGCTTGGAATACAGGCGGCATGGCTACACCTTC	CARSLEYRRHGYTF
TRBD1	once	TRBV2	TRBJ1-4	TGTGCCAGCAGTCCGGGGACAGGCGGATATGAAAAACTGTTTTTT	CASSPGTGGYEKLFF
NA	NA	TRBV6-1	TRBJ2-1	TGTGCCAGCAGTGAAGCGAACAACAATGAGCAGTTCTTC	CASSEANNNEQFF
NA	NA	TRBV19	TRBJ1-4	TGTGCCAGTAGCCTCAGGGTGGCGGTAAACGAAAAACTGTTTTTT	CASSLRVAVNEKLFF
NA	NA	TRBV5-1	TRBJ2-3	TGCGCCAGCAGCTCGACAGATACGCAGTATTTT	CASSSTDTQYF
NA	NA	TRBV5-1	TRBJ2-7	TGCGCCAGCAGCTTGTTCAGGGAAACCTACGAGCAGTACTTC	CASSLFRETYEQYF
TRBD1	NA	TRBV6-5	TRBJ2-7	TGTGCCAGCCTACAGGGGTACGAGCAGTACTTC	CASLQGYEQYF
TRBD2	NA	TRBV6-5	TRBJ2-3	TGTGCCAGCGTACCGCGGGGGGGCACAGATACGCAGTATTTT	CASVPRGGTDTQYF
TRBD1	NA	TRBV30	TRBJ1-6	TGTGCCTGGGGCTCAGACAGGGTTTTACCCCTCCACTTT	CAWGSDRVLPLHF
NA	NA	TRBV6-2/TRBV6-3	TRBJ1-4	TGTGCCAGCAGTTACGGACGGCAGGGAATCGAAAAACTGTTTTTT	CASSYGRQGIEKLFF
TRBD2	NA	TRBV6-2/TRBV6-3	TRBJ2-3	TGTGCCAGCAGTTACCGACCCCGACTAGCGGGGGGGACCACAGATACGCAGTATTTT	CASSYRPRLAGGTTDTQYF
NA	NA	TRBV1	TRBJ1-1	TGCACCAGCAGCCAAGGACGGCACACTGAAGCTTTCTTT	CTSSQGRHTEAFF
NA	NA	TRBV4-1	TRBJ1-5	TGCGCCAGCAGCCAAGGACAAGCCCCGGCGGGCAATCAGCCCCAGCATTTT	CASSQGQAPAGNQPQHF
NA	NA	TRBV9	TRBJ2-7	TGTGCCAGCAGCGTAGGACCGAACCTCTCCTACGAGCAGTACTTC	CASSVGPNLSYEQYF
TRBD1	once	TRBV28	TRBJ1-1	TGTGCCAGCAGTTTCCCCCGGGACAGGGGGAATCCTCGGCGAAATTCAGAAGCTTTCTTT	CASSFPRDRGNPRRNSEAFF
NA	NA	TRBV30	TRBJ2-7	TGTGCCTGGAGTGTACCTCCCTTAGGGGACTACGAGCAGTACTTC	CAWSVPPLGDYEQYF